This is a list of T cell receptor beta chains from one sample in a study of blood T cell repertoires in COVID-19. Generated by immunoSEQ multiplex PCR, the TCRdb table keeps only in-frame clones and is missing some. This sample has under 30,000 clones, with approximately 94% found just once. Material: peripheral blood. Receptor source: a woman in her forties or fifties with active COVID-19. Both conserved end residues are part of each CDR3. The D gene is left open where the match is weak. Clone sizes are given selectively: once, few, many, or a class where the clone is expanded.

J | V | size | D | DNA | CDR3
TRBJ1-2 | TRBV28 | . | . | TGTGCCAGCACCACTCCAGACAGGTCGCGGTCGGATGGCTACACCTTC | CASTTPDRSRSDGYTF
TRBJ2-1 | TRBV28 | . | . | TGTGCCAGCAGTTTCAGACTAGGGTGGCCGGGTGAGCAGTTCTTC | CASSFRLGWPGEQFF
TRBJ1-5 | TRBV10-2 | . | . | TGCGCCAGCAGTGGGGAGGGGGGCAATCAGCCCCAGCATTTT | CASSGEGGNQPQHF
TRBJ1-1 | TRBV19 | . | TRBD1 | TGTGCCAGTAGTATTGGGGACAGGGGCATGAACACTGAAGCTTTCTTT | CASSIGDRGMNTEAFF
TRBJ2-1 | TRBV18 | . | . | TGTGCCAGCTCCCCGACAGACAATGAGCAGTTCTTC | CASSPTDNEQFF
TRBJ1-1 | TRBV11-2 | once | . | TGTGCCAGCAGCTTACTGCGGGACACTGAAGCTTTCTTT | CASSLLRDTEAFF
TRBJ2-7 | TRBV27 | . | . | TGTGCCAGCCTACTCTACGAGCAGTACTTC | CASLLYEQYF
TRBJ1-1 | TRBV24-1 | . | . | TGTGCCACCAGGGGCCAGAACACTGAAGCTTTCTTT | CATRGQNTEAFF
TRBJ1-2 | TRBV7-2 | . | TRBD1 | TGTGCCAGCAGCTTAGCGGCCGGACAGGGGCAGTCGGGCTATGGCTACACCTTC | CASSLAAGQGQSGYGYTF
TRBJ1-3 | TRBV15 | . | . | TGTGCCACCAGCAGAGATGGAGGGAACACCATATATTTT | CATSRDGGNTIYF
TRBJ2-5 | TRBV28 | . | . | TGTGCCAGCAGTTTGGGGCGGGGCTTTGGGGTAGAGACCCAGTACTTC | CASSLGRGFGVETQYF
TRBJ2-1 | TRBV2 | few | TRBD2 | TGTGCCAGCAGTTACTCCCCGACTAGCGGGGTCTACAATGAGCAGTTCTTC | CASSYSPTSGVYNEQFF
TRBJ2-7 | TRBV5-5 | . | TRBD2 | TGTGCCAGCAGCTCTCGACTAGCGGGGTACTACGAGCAGTACTTC | CASSSRLAGYYEQYF
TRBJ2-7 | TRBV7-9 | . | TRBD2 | TGTGCCAGCAGCTTTAGCGGGAGCTCCTACGAGCAGTACTTC | CASSFSGSSYEQYF
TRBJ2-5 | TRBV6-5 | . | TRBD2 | TGTGCCAGCAGCCCCGGGCAGGGCGGGGGAGAGACCCAGTACTTC | CASSPGQGGGETQYF
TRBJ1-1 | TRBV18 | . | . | TGTGCCAGCTCACCCCGACGGGGGGCAGGTTTATCGGACACTGAAGCTTTCTTT | CASSPRRGAGLSDTEAFF
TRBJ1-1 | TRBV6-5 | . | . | TGTGCCAGCAGTTACTCGAACCCAGTCATGAACACTGAAGCTTTCTTT | CASSYSNPVMNTEAFF
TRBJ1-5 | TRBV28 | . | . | TGTGCCAGCAGTTCTATACAGGGCAGGGGCAATCAGCCCCAGCATTTT | CASSSIQGRGNQPQHF
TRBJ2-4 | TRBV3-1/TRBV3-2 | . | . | TGTGCCAGCAGCCAAGAAAGAAGCGATGAAAACATTCAGTACTTC | CASSQERSDENIQYF
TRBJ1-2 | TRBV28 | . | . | TGTGCCAGCAGTTCGGACAGCTATGGCTACACCTTC | CASSSDSYGYTF
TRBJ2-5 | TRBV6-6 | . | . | TGTGCCAGCAGTCTAGTAGGGACTCTTGAAACGGGGGAGACCCAGTACTTC | CASSLVGTLETGETQYF
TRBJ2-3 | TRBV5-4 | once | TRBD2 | TGTGCCAGCAGCCCTAAAGTTGGGCTAGCGGGAGCAGATACGCAGTATTTT | CASSPKVGLAGADTQYF
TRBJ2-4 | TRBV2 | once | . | TGTGCCAGCAGTGGAGGCTTAGCCAAAAACATTCAGTACTTC | CASSGGLAKNIQYF
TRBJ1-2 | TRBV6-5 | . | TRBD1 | TGTGCCAGCAGTTACCGCCGGGGACAGGACGGCTACACCTTC | CASSYRRGQDGYTF
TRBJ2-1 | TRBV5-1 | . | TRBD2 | TGCGCCAGCAGCTCCTCAACTAGCGGGTCAAACTACAATGAGCAGTTCTTC | CASSSSTSGSNYNEQFF
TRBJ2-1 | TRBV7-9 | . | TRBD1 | TGTGCCAGCAGCTCGGACAGGGTATCCTACAATGAGCAGTTCTTC | CASSSDRVSYNEQFF
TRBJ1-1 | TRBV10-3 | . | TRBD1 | TGTGCCATCAGTTACCGGGACAGGGGCGCTGAAGCTTTCTTT | CAISYRDRGAEAFF
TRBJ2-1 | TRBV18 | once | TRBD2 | TGTGCCAGCTCACCGCGACTAGCGGGGGGCCCCAATGAGCAGTTCTTC | CASSPRLAGGPNEQFF
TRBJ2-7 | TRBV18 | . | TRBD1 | TGTGCCAGCTCACCGGGGACAGGGTCCTACGAGCAGTACTTC | CASSPGTGSYEQYF
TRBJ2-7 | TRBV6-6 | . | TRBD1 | TGTGCCAGCAGTTACTCGGGACAGGCGGGTTTCAACGAGCAGTACTTC | CASSYSGQAGFNEQYF
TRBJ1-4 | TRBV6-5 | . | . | TGTGCCAGTTTAAAGAGGGGGGGTGCTAATGAAAAACTGTTTTTT | CASLKRGGANEKLFF
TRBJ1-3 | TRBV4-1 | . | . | TGCGCCAGCAGCCAAGACGAGGGTGCAGGAAACACCATATATTTT | CASSQDEGAGNTIYF
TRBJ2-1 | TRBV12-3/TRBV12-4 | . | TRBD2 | TGTGCCAGCAGTGCTAGCGGCTTCGAGCAGTTCTTC | CASSASGFEQFF
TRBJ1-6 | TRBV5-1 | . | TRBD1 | TGCGCCAGCAGCGAGGGGACAGGGAATTCACCCCTCCACTTT | CASSEGTGNSPLHF
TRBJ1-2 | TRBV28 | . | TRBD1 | TGTGCCAGCAGGCAAACGACAGGGGGCGGGCATGACTATGGCTACACCTTC | CASRQTTGGGHDYGYTF
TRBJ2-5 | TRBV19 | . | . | TGTGCCAGTAGTATGGGAGGAGAAGAGACCCAGTACTTC | CASSMGGEETQYF
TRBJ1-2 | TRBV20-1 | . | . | TGCAGTGCTAGTAGGTCAGGGCGAGGCTACACCTTC | CSASRSGRGYTF
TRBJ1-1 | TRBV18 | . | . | TGTGCCAGCTCCCCCTCCGGGCAGCGGGGTGAAGCTTTCTTT | CASSPSGQRGEAFF
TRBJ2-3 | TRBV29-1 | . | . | TGCAGCGTTGAATTCGACTTCACAGATACGCAGTATTTT | CSVEFDFTDTQYF
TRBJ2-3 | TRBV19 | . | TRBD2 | TGTGCCAGTAGTCTCCTGGGACTAGGCCCGGTAACAGATACGCAGTATTTT | CASSLLGLGPVTDTQYF
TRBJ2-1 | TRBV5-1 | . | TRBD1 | TGCGCCAGCAGCAATAAACCGGGACAGGGGAACAATGAGCAGTTCTTC | CASSNKPGQGNNEQFF
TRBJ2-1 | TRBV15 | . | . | TGTGCCACCAGCGGGCGGGGTGATGAGCAGTTCTTC | CATSGRGDEQFF